This entry lists 27 T cell receptor beta chains sequenced from one sample in a study. In TCRdb, the RT-PCR reads were re-called with MiXCR into one record per CDR3 protein. This sample has 550,000 to 750,000 distinct CDR3 sequences, with approximately 15% found just once. Sample: memory CD4+ T cells from blood. These receptors were collected from a female donor in good health, serving as a healthy control.

The chain is built from TRBV20-1 and TRBJ1-2; D is perhaps TRBD1 (6 bases). The germline V and J ends were trimmed by 4 bases and 7 bases, with 10 bases remaining between them. CDR1 and CDR2 from the germline V gene are DFQATT and SNEGSKA (reference sequence). This CDR3 is 11 amino acids long. CDR3 sequence reads: CSATGTIGYTF. The CDR3 bases are TGCAGTGCTACCGGGACAATTGGCTACACCTTC.

A few counts support this clonotype. The chain couples TRBV6-6 to TRBJ2-7, with 7 bases that match TRBD1. Germline-derived CDR1 and CDR2 are MNHNY and SVGAGI (reference sequence). The V segment lost 4 bases and the J segment 2 bases; nucleotides outside the gene matches: 8. The CDR3 is 15 residues long. CDR3 sequence reads: CASSSPGTVTYEQYF. The CDR3 DNA is TGTGCCAGCAGTTCTCCGGGGACAGTAACCTACGAGCAGTACTTC.

This clonotype has a handful of counts. This rearrangement joins TRBV20-1 to TRBJ2-3; the D is unclear. Germline CDR1 and CDR2: DFQATT and SNEGSKA (reference sequence). The CDR3 length is 15 residues. The germline V and J ends were trimmed by 0 bases and 1 base, with 11 bases remaining between them. CDR3 DNA: TGCAGTGCTAGAGATTTCACGAGGCGCACAGATACGCAGTATTTT. It translates to CSARDFTRRTDTQYF.

In this sample, this clonotype turned up a few times. The chain uses TRBV5-1 and TRBJ1-3; a weak D match, TRBD1 (5 bases). CDR1 and CDR2 from the germline V gene are SGHRS and YFSETQ. The CDR3 has 17 amino acids. V was shortened by 0 bases and J by 2 bases, with 15 bases between the two germline ends. The CDR3 DNA reads as TGCGCCAGCAGCTTGGCCGGACACCACCTGACTGGAAACACCATATATTTT. It yields the protein CASSLAGHHLTGNTIYF. The whole variable domain, remainder taken from reference TRBV5-1 and TRBJ1-3, is KAGVTQTPRYLIKTRGQQVTLSCSPISGHRSVSWYQQTPGQGLQFLFEYFSETQRNKGNFPGRFSGRQFSNSRSEMNVSTLELGDSALYLCASSLAGHHLTGNTIYFGEGSWLTVV.

The gene calls are TRBV4-3 and TRBJ2-2; the D is unclear. V shed 1 base and J shed 5 bases, with 17 bases lying between them. Looked up from germline, CDR1 is LGHNA and CDR2 is YSLEER. CDR3 length equals 17 residues. CDR3 nucleotide sequence: TGCGCCAGCAGCCAAGTCTACCCCCTCAGGACGACCGGGGAGCTGTTTTTT. Translating gives CASSQVYPLRTTGELFF.

The rearrangement joins TRBV7-2 to TRBJ2-7, with D possibly matching TRBD1 (5 bases). CDR1 is SGHTA and CDR2 is FQGNSA in the germline V gene. This CDR3 has 14 residues. Trimming shortened V by 7 bases and J by 1 base, and 14 bases separated the two germline ends. The CDR3 region has the DNA TGTGCCAGCACCTACGCCCCAGGGTCCTACGAGCAGTACTTC. This codes for CASTYAPGSYEQYF.

This clonotype has more than one count but fewer than ten. The chain is built from TRBV29-1 and TRBJ1-1; 10 nucleotides agree with TRBD1. Trimming cost V 6 bases and J 5 bases; bases outside gene matches: 6. CDR1 is SQVTM and CDR2 is ANQGSEA in the germline V gene. This CDR3 has 13 residues. CDR3 nucleotide sequence: TGCAGCGTAAATAAGGGACAGGGGACTGAAGCTTTCTTT. This encodes CSVNKGQGTEAFF. The whole variable domain, filled in from reference TRBV29-1 and TRBJ1-1, reads SAVISQKPSRDICQRGTSLTIQCQVDSQVTMMFWYRQQPGQSLTLIATANQGSEATYESGFVIDKFPISRPNLTFSTLTVSNMSPEDSSIYLCSVNKGQGTEAFFGQGTRLTVV.

This clonotype showed up many times. V and J are TRBV12-3 or TRBV12-4 and TRBJ2-1, with a tentative D call TRBD2 (6 bases). Trimming cost V 1 base and J 10 bases, with 11 bases left between them. The CDR3 runs 13 residues. CDR3 loop: CASSLGGDLEQFF. The CDR3 DNA sequence: TGTGCCAGCAGTTTAGGCGGGGACTTGGAGCAGTTCTTC.

The sample holds a few counts of this clonotype. J is TRBJ2-7 and V is TRBV15; no reliable D call. Trimming took off 0 bases at V and 2 bases at J, with 11 bases between the two ends. In germline, CDR1 is LNHNV, CDR2 YYDKDF (reference sequence). The CDR3 contains 15 residues. This CDR3 is CATSRDRRRPYEQYF. The CDR3 DNA follows: TGTGCCACCAGCAGAGATCGGCGTCGGCCCTACGAGCAGTACTTC. The variable domain in full, completed from reference TRBV15 and TRBJ2-7, reads DAMVIQNPRYQVTQFGKPVTLSCSQTLNHNVMYWYQQKSSQAPKLLFHYYDKDFNNEADTPDNFQSRRPNTSFCFLDIRSPGLGDTAMYLCATSRDRRRPYEQYFGPGTRLTVT.

This clonotype was counted between two and nine times. This chain links TRBV5-1 with TRBJ2-7; 8 nucleotides line up with TRBD2. The CDR3 is 17 amino acids. The trim removed 4 bases at V and 9 bases at J, leaving 21 bases unmatched. Germline V lookup: CDR1 SGHRS, CDR2 YFSETQ. For the CDR3, the DNA is TGCGCCAGCAGCATTTCCGGGACTAGTTCGAGTCGAGGGGTGCAGTACTTC. It codes for CASSISGTSSSRGVQYF. Full variable domain (outside the CDR3, taken from reference TRBV5-1 and TRBJ2-7): KAGVTQTPRYLIKTRGQQVTLSCSPISGHRSVSWYQQTPGQGLQFLFEYFSETQRNKGNFPGRFSGRQFSNSRSEMNVSTLELGDSALYLCASSISGTSSSRGVQYFGPGTRLTVT.

The chain links TRBV11-2 to TRBJ2-1; TRBD2 agrees at 11 bases. The CDR3 spans 17 residues. Germline V gives CDR1 SGHAT, CDR2 FQNNGV. Trimming took 1 base from V and 2 from J; bases not matched to a gene: 4. CDR3 nucleotides: TGTGCCAGCAGCTTAGTCCCGGGACTAGCGGCCTACAATGAGCAGTTCTTC. Protein: CASSLVPGLAAYNEQFF.

This clonotype was recorded at least ten times. V and J are TRBV11-2 and TRBJ2-3, with D uncertain. The CDR3 has 14 residues. Per the germline V gene, CDR1 is SGHAT and CDR2 is FQNNGV. Between the trimmed V and J ends, which lost 0 bases and 4 bases, there was a span of 8 bases. In nucleotides, the CDR3 is TGTGCCAGCAGCTTAGATCCGGGTGCAGATACGCAGTATTTT. Translating it yields CASSLDPGADTQYF. The whole variable domain, remainder taken from reference TRBV11-2 and TRBJ2-3, is EAGVAQSPRYKIIEKRQSVAFWCNPISGHATLYWYQQILGQGPKLLIQFQNNGVVDDSQLPKDRFSAERLKGVDSTLKIQPAKLEDSAVYLCASSLDPGADTQYFGPGTRLTVL.

At least ten counts were recorded for this clonotype. This chain connects TRBV5-1 to TRBJ2-4; unclear D gene. This CDR3 has 18 residues. Per germline, CDR1 SGHRS and CDR2 YFSETQ. V gave up 0 bases and J gave up 0 bases, with 16 bases separating them. The CDR3 DNA follows: TGCGCCAGCAGCTTGGGGCTAAACATCGGGCTAGCCAAAAACATTCAGTACTTC. Protein: CASSLGLNIGLAKNIQYF.

This clonotype was counted at least ten times. The chain links TRBV10-3 to TRBJ2-3, with 12 bases that match TRBD2. CDR3 size: 17 residues. J lost 0 bases, V lost 11 bases, and 12 bases had no gene match. Germline V gene data show CDR1 as ENHRY and CDR2 as SYGVKD. CDR3 bases: TGTGCCCTCGGAGGACTAGCGGGGATGACTAGCACAGATACGCAGTATTTT. It yields the protein CALGGLAGMTSTDTQYF.

CDR3 in DNA: TGTGCCAGCAGCTTGGCAGTCGCGGCAGGGGGTCTTGTTGGCTACACCTTC. Encoded protein: CASSLAVAAGGLVGYTF. V usage is TRBV5-5 and J usage is TRBJ1-2; TRBD1 matches 7 bases. With V trimmed by 0 bases and J by 7 bases, 15 bases remained unmatched. Germline-derived CDR1 and CDR2 are SGHKS and YYEKEE (reference sequence). This CDR3 is built from 17 residues.

This clonotype has at least ten counts. The chain is built from TRBV6-5 and TRBJ2-6, with 8 positions matching TRBD1. Germline CDR1 MNHEY, CDR2 SVGAGI. The J segment lost 0 bases and the V segment lost 4 bases, leaving 5 bases of the junction unmatched. The CDR3 sequence is 17 residues long. The CDR3 loop is CASSWTGFTSGANVLTF. The CDR3 DNA reads TGTGCCAGCAGTTGGACAGGGTTCACCTCTGGGGCCAACGTCCTGACTTTC.

This clonotype was recorded many times. The chain links TRBV11-2 to TRBJ2-7; TRBD2 matches 7 bases. Germline V lookup: CDR1 SGHAT, CDR2 FQNNGV. V was clipped by 4 bases and J by 2 bases; unmatched bases: 2. This CDR3 has 13 amino acids. This CDR3 is CASSWDYTYEQYF. As DNA, the CDR3 is TGTGCCAGCAGCTGGGACTATACCTACGAGCAGTACTTC.

This clonotype has just a few counts. The genes are TRBV28 and TRBJ1-4; TRBD1 might be the D (6 bases). Germline CDR1 MDHEN, CDR2 SYDVKM. Trimming took off 2 bases at V and 7 bases at J, with 17 bases between the two ends. The CDR3 consists of 16 residues. The CDR3 region is CASSLTGQLGTEKLFF. The CDR3 bases are TGTGCCAGCAGTTTAACCGGACAGTTGGGGACTGAAAAACTGTTTTTT.

J is TRBJ1-2 and V is TRBV20-1; D remains unclear. CDR3 size: 13 residues. Trimming pared 3 bases from V and 1 base from J, leaving 9 bases between. Germline V lookup: CDR1 DFQATT, CDR2 SNEGSKA (reference sequence). CDR3 residues: CSARSGINYGYTF. Here the CDR3 DNA reads TGCAGTGCTAGGTCTGGGATTAACTATGGCTACACCTTC.

This clonotype was detected only a few times. The chain is built from TRBV7-2 and TRBJ1-1, with D uncertain. The CDR3 is 14 amino acids. Trimming pared 3 bases from V and 0 bases from J, leaving 8 bases between. Germline lookup yields CDR1 SGHTA and CDR2 FQGNSA. This CDR3 is CASSLIQLNTEAFF. DNA of the CDR3: TGTGCCAGCAGCTTGATCCAGTTGAACACTGAAGCTTTCTTT. Supplemented by reference TRBV7-2 and TRBJ1-1, the full variable domain reads GAGVSQSPSNKVTEKGKDVELRCDPISGHTALYWYRQSLGQGLEFLIYFQGNSAPDKSGLPSDRFSAERTGGSVSTLTIQRTQQEDSAVYLCASSLIQLNTEAFFGQGTRLTVV.

A few counts support this clonotype. The J gene is TRBJ2-3, the V gene TRBV12-3 or TRBV12-4, with a weak D call TRBD1 (7 bases). V lost 6 bases and J 1 base, leaving 14 bases between the germline ends. The CDR3 has 15 residues. This chain's CDR3 is CASSRRDRGTDTQYF. The DNA of the CDR3 is TGTGCCAGCAGCCGGCGGGACAGAGGCACAGATACGCAGTATTTT.

The V and J genes are TRBV27 and TRBJ2-7, with TRBD1 matching 7 bases. The CDR3 totals 15 residues. The germline V gene encodes CDR1 MNHEY and CDR2 SMNVEV (reference sequence). V shed 6 bases and J 0 bases; nucleotides not matched to a gene: 8. The chain's CDR3 is CASRRHWTGSYEQYF. CDR3 coding DNA: TGTGCCAGCAGGCGACATTGGACAGGCTCCTACGAGCAGTACTTC.

This clonotype was seen a single time. The chain has TRBV5-1 and TRBJ1-2; D remains unclear. The germline gives CDR1 SGHRS, CDR2 YFSETQ. The CDR3 totals 13 residues. Trimming removed 0 bases from V and 9 bases from J, with 12 bases in between. The CDR3 spells CASSLGAGTSYTF. The CDR3 DNA is TGCGCCAGCAGCTTGGGAGCCGGAACGAGCTACACCTTC.

This clonotype was seen repeatedly, ten times or more. The rearrangement links TRBV6-6 to TRBJ2-3; perhaps TRBD2 as D (6 bases). Germline loops: CDR1 MNHNY, CDR2 SVGAGI (reference sequence). CDR3 length: 16 residues. V gave up 0 bases and J gave up 5 bases, with 15 bases separating them. This CDR3 is CASSYSRGRGGDTQYF. The CDR3 bases are TGTGCCAGCAGTTACTCGAGGGGAAGGGGAGGAGATACGCAGTATTTT.

The sample holds many counts of this clonotype. The CDR3 bases are TGTGCCATCAGCCTAGCGGGAGGACACACCGGGGAGCTGTTTTTT. It translates to CAISLAGGHTGELFF. The chain joins TRBV10-3 to TRBJ2-2; 11 bases are shared with TRBD2. This CDR3 comprises 15 residues. Germline values: CDR1 ENHRY, CDR2 SYGVKD. V was clipped by 6 bases and J by 3 bases; unmatched bases: 3.

This chain uses TRBV20-1 with TRBJ2-7, with 7 bases that match TRBD1. V lost 5 bases to trimming and J lost 2 bases; unmatched junction nucleotides: 9. The germline V gene has CDR1 DFQATT and CDR2 SNEGSKA (reference sequence). The CDR3 is 14 amino acids. CDR3 loop: CSASAGTATYEQYF. CDR3 in DNA: TGCAGTGCTTCCGCCGGGACAGCCACCTACGAGCAGTACTTC.

This clonotype was detected a few times. The genes are TRBV24-1 and TRBJ1-4; D not certain. Per germline, CDR1 KGHDR and CDR2 SFDVKD. V lost 4 bases and J 0 bases, leaving 8 bases between the germline ends. This CDR3 is 15 amino acids long. CDR3 sequence (DNA): TGTGCCACCAGTGACAGAGAGCCAACTAATGAAAAACTGTTTTTT. It translates to CATSDREPTNEKLFF.